The 2 T cell receptor beta chains given below trace back to one sample, sequenced in a study of T cells expressing NK-cell markers. TCRdb re-called the 5' RACE reads, yielding one record per CDR3 amino acid sequence without DNA. This table holds about 180,000 distinct CDR3 sequences. Sequenced input: blood T cells: a sorted CD56 or NKG2C T cell subset, CD4+ or CD8+ T cells, or bulk PBMC T cells (not recorded which). These receptors were obtained from a woman between 18 and 70 years old in good health.

CDR3 loop: CASSLTGDRSGANVLTF. The chain recombines TRBV5-1 with TRBJ2-6; TCRdb's D call, TRBD1, is unchecked because there is no DNA. The CDR3 extends over 17 amino acids. Germline V CDR1 and CDR2: SGHRS, YFSETQ.

The genes are TRBV12-3 or TRBV12-4 and TRBJ2-7. This CDR3 has 13 residues. The CDR3 loop is CASSFQDPYEQYF.